Shown below are 29 T cell receptor beta chains from a single sample sequenced in a study of control samples from healthy donors and cancer patients. Here immunoSEQ multiplex PCR was the method, and the copy in TCRdb shows in-frame clones only, minus some. The table has some 120,000 clones, approximately 90% seen once. Sequenced material: blood. All receptors come from a man in his late teens or twenties in good health.

This rearrangement joins TRBV5-4 to TRBJ1-2; D ambiguous. This CDR3 is 19 amino acids long. CDR1 and CDR2 (germline): SGHNT, YYREEE (reference sequence). The V and J ends lost 0 bases and 6 bases respectively, with 27 bases between them. CDR3 protein: CASSLALQAYQTMYDGYTF. For the CDR3, the DNA is TGTGCCAGCAGCTTGGCTCTCCAGGCCTACCAAACTATGTACGATGGCTACACCTTC.

This chain joins TRBV30 and TRBJ1-5, with D perhaps TRBD1 (5 bases). Trimming removed 3 bases from V and 5 bases from J, with 11 bases in between. Germline values: CDR1 GTSNPN, CDR2 SVGIG (reference sequence). CDR3 length: 13 amino acids. The DNA of the CDR3 is TGTGCCTGGAGATTGGGGGTTGATCAGCCCCAGCATTTT. As protein: CAWRLGVDQPQHF.

This clone was seen just once. V gene TRBV7-3 combines with J gene TRBJ1-1; unclear D gene. This CDR3 is built from 13 residues. Germline CDR1 reads SGHTA; CDR2 reads FQGTGA. V gave up 0 bases and J gave up 8 bases, with 10 bases separating them. CDR3 bases: TGTGCCAGCAGCTTAACAGGGCAGGCCGAAGCTTTCTTT. This codes for CASSLTGQAEAFF.

The genes are TRBV11-2 and TRBJ1-1, with 7 bases lining up with TRBD1. Germline loops: CDR1 SGHAT, CDR2 FQNNGV. The CDR3 has 14 amino acids. Losses at the gene ends were 5 bases for V and 7 bases for J; bases not matched to a gene: 10. The CDR3 here is CASSPTRQGIEAFF. CDR3 nucleotides: TGTGCCAGCAGCCCCACCCGACAGGGAATTGAAGCTTTCTTT.

This rearrangement joins TRBV9 to TRBJ1-4; D gene unclear. Germline V lookup: CDR1 SGDLS, CDR2 YYNGEE. V dropped 4 bases and J dropped 8 bases, with 12 bases sitting between them. The CDR3 sequence is 13 residues long. Here the CDR3 DNA reads TGTGCCAGCAGCCCAGAGGGTTTGGAAAAACTGTTTTTT. Protein sequence: CASSPEGLEKLFF.

The chain is built from TRBV7-6 and TRBJ2-1; no reliable D call. This CDR3 region has 13 residues. CDR1 and CDR2 from the germline V gene are SGHVS and FNYEAQ. V gave up 2 bases and J gave up 10 bases, with 12 bases separating them. The CDR3, as DNA: TGTGCCAGCAGCTTACTGGGATCAGGAGAGCAGTTCTTC. It translates to CASSLLGSGEQFF. Based on the CDR3 plus reference TRBV7-6 and TRBJ2-1, the full variable domain is GAGVSQSPRYKVTKRGQDVALRCDPISGHVSLYWYRQALGQGPEFLTYFNYEAQQDKSGLPNDRFSAERPEGSISTLTIQRTEQRDSAMYRCASSLLGSGEQFFGPGTRLTVL.

This rearrangement joins TRBV2 to TRBJ2-5; D is possibly TRBD1 (5 bases). The CDR3 contains 12 residues. Germline CDR1 is SNHLY and CDR2 is FYNNEI. Trimming removed 3 bases at V and 4 bases at J, with 6 bases between. The DNA for the CDR3 is TGTGCCAGCAGTGACAGGGTAGAGACCCAGTACTTC. The encoded protein is CASSDRVETQYF.

At least ten counts were recorded for this clone. This chain links TRBV3-1 (or the pseudogene TRBV3-2) with TRBJ1-1; 7 positions agree with TRBD1. The CDR3 extends over 16 amino acids. Germline trimming cut 2 bases from V and 9 bases from J; bases unmatched to any gene: 15. Germline V gene data show CDR1 as LGHDT and CDR2 as YNNKEL (reference sequence). CDR3 protein: CASSQYRQGDALKAFF. In DNA, the CDR3 is TGTGCCAGCAGCCAATATAGACAGGGAGATGCCCTTAAAGCTTTCTTT.

The chain couples TRBV5-1 to TRBJ1-2; D possibly corresponds to TRBD1 (6 bases). CDR1 SGHRS and CDR2 YFSETQ come from the germline V gene. The CDR3 sequence is 16 residues long. V lost 0 bases to trimming and J lost 8 bases, with 20 bases between them. The CDR3 loop reads CASSLDTGTTIGGYTF. CDR3 coding DNA: TGCGCCAGCAGCTTGGACACCGGGACAACAATCGGGGGCTACACCTTC.

The V gene is TRBV5-6, the J gene TRBJ1-2, with D hard to call. Trimming shortened V by 0 bases and J by 2 bases, and 5 bases separated the two germline ends. Germline CDR1 is SGHDT and CDR2 is YYEEEE. The CDR3 extends over 13 amino acids. In DNA, the CDR3 is TGTGCCAGCAGCTTGGTAGGGAACTATGGCTACACCTTC. Translating it yields CASSLVGNYGYTF.

This clone was seen just once. The J gene is TRBJ2-7, the V gene TRBV30; the D gene could be TRBD1 or TRBD2 (5 bases each). Deletions cut 0 bases from V and 0 bases from J, with 15 bases between. Looked up from germline, CDR1 is GTSNPN and CDR2 is SVGIG (reference sequence). This CDR3 has 16 residues. CDR3 region: CAWSVWGTQSSYEQYF. The CDR3 DNA reads TGTGCCTGGAGTGTATGGGGGACGCAAAGCTCCTACGAGCAGTACTTC. Full variable domain (remainder filled in from reference TRBV30 and TRBJ2-7): SQTIHQWPATLVQPVGSPLSLECTVEGTSNPNLYWYRQAAGRGLQLLFYSVGIGQISSEVPQNLSASRPQDRQFILSSKKLLLSDSGFYLCAWSVWGTQSSYEQYFGPGTRLTVT.

A single count supports this clone. This chain joins TRBV25-1 and TRBJ1-2, with D possibly being TRBD1 (5 bases). Germline CDR1 MGHDK, CDR2 SYGVNS. Trimming shortened V by 0 bases and J by 4 bases, and 9 bases separated the two germline ends. The CDR3 length is 14 residues. CDR3 amino acids: CASSEYAGGYGYTF. The CDR3 region has the DNA TGTGCCAGCAGTGAATATGCCGGGGGCTATGGCTACACCTTC.

The genes are TRBV9 and TRBJ2-1; D tentatively fits TRBD1 or TRBD2 (5 bases each). This CDR3 comprises 13 residues. V was clipped by 6 bases and J by 5 bases, with 12 bases between them. Germline lookup yields CDR1 SGDLS and CDR2 YYNGEE. CDR3 protein: CASNGDGNNEQFF. As DNA, the CDR3 is TGTGCCAGCAATGGGGACGGAAACAATGAGCAGTTCTTC. Filled out from reference TRBV9 and TRBJ2-1, the complete variable domain reads DSGVTQTPKHLITATGQRVTLRCSPRSGDLSVYWYQQSLDQGLQFLIQYYNGEERAKGNILERFSAQQFPDLHSELNLSSLELGDSALYFCASNGDGNNEQFFGPGTRLTVL.

This clone showed up just once. The gene calls are TRBV20-1 and TRBJ1-2, with D maybe TRBD1 (5 bases). CDR3 length: 11 residues. Looked up from germline, CDR1 is DFQATT and CDR2 is SNEGSKA (reference sequence). Trimming removed 6 bases at V and 5 bases at J, with 10 bases between. The CDR3 region has the DNA TGCAGTGCCCAGGGTGGGTATGGCTACACCTTC. Protein sequence: CSAQGGYGYTF.

This clone is a singleton in its sample. The CDR3 DNA sequence: TGTGCCTGGATCCAGAGTGGACACTCCTACGAGCAGTACTTC. This gives the protein CAWIQSGHSYEQYF. This rearrangement joins TRBV30 to TRBJ2-7; D possibly corresponds to TRBD1 (5 bases). This CDR3 is 14 amino acids long. From germline, CDR1 is GTSNPN and CDR2 SVGIG (reference sequence). Deletions cut 4 bases from V and 0 bases from J, with 13 bases between. The entire variable domain, with the rest obtained from reference TRBV30 and TRBJ2-7, is as follows: SQTIHQWPATLVQPVGSPLSLECTVEGTSNPNLYWYRQAAGRGLQLLFYSVGIGQISSEVPQNLSASRPQDRQFILSSKKLLLSDSGFYLCAWIQSGHSYEQYFGPGTRLTVT.

CDR3 sequence reads: CASSPDSMNTEAFF. In DNA form, the CDR3 reads TGCGCCAGCAGCCCGGACAGCATGAACACTGAAGCTTTCTTT. V usage is TRBV5-1 and J usage is TRBJ1-1; D is perhaps TRBD1 (6 bases). The germline V gene encodes CDR1 SGHRS and CDR2 YFSETQ. Between the trimmed V and J ends, which lost 4 bases and 0 bases, there was a span of 10 bases. The CDR3 totals 14 residues.

The CDR3 bases are TGTGCCAGCAGTCCGCCTCGGGGGGGGGCCGTCAAGTACGAGCAGTACTTC. It codes for CASSPPRGGAVKYEQYF. The chain is built from TRBV27 and TRBJ2-7, with TRBD2 matching over 8 bases. CDR3 size: 17 residues. Trimming at V came to 5 bases and at J to 4 bases, leaving 16 bases not matched to a gene. CDR1 is MNHEY and CDR2 is SMNVEV in the germline V gene (reference sequence).

The chain is built from TRBV7-3 and TRBJ2-7; D perhaps matches TRBD2 (7 bases). V gave up 2 bases and J gave up 5 bases, with 16 bases separating them. The CDR3 totals 15 residues. Germline CDR1 SGHTA, CDR2 FQGTGA. The CDR3 sequence: CASSLLGGQANEQYF. The DNA of the CDR3 is TGTGCCAGCAGCTTACTGGGGGGGCAAGCCAACGAGCAGTACTTC.

This clone showed up just a few times. This rearrangement joins TRBV4-1 to TRBJ1-5; D call uncertain. The CDR3 covers 15 residues. Germline V gene data show CDR1 as MGHRA and CDR2 as YSYEKL. Trimming cost V 5 bases and J 0 bases, with 11 bases left between them. CDR3 coding DNA: TGCGCCAGCAGCGTTCAGGCTTATAGCAATCAGCCCCAGCATTTT. Translation gives CASSVQAYSNQPQHF.

Here the CDR3 DNA reads TGTGCCAGCAGCTTGGTTCCGGCTAGCGGGGGAGAGACCCAGTACTTC. It translates to CASSLVPASGGETQYF. The chain employs TRBV5-4 and TRBJ2-5; 10 bases are shared with TRBD2. The germline V gene encodes CDR1 SGHNT and CDR2 YYREEE (reference sequence). V dropped 0 bases and J dropped 4; count of bases not matched to a gene: 6. This CDR3 has 16 amino acids.

This chain links TRBV6-5 with TRBJ1-3; no reliable D call. With 4 bases removed from V and 1 base from J, the gap between germline ends came to 14 bases. The germline gives CDR1 MNHEY, CDR2 SVGAGI. CDR3 length: 16 residues. CDR3 protein: CASSSNPQSSGNTIYF. Here the CDR3 DNA reads TGTGCCAGCAGTTCGAATCCACAGAGTTCTGGAAACACCATATATTTT.

The chain couples TRBV4-1 to TRBJ1-2; D unresolved. This CDR3 spans 14 amino acids. Germline V gene data show CDR1 as MGHRA and CDR2 as YSYEKL. The germline V and J ends were trimmed by 1 base and 0 bases, with 6 bases remaining between them. The CDR3 DNA is TGCGCCAGCAGCCAAGTTTTACCTAACTATGGCTACACCTTC. Translating gives CASSQVLPNYGYTF.

The chain recombines TRBV2 with TRBJ2-3; a weak D match, TRBD2 (6 bases). Germline CDR1 SNHLY, CDR2 FYNNEI. Trimming stripped 4 bases from V and 4 bases from J, with 9 bases between. This CDR3 spans 13 amino acids. The CDR3 region is CASSGLDADTQYF. CDR3 DNA: TGTGCCAGCAGTGGACTAGATGCAGATACGCAGTATTTT.

V usage is TRBV11-1 and J usage is TRBJ1-4; 9 bases line up with TRBD1. CDR3 length equals 15 residues. V gave up 5 bases and J gave up 9 bases; unmatched junction bases: 10. Germline V CDR1 and CDR2: SGHAT, FQDESV (reference sequence). In nucleotides, the CDR3 is TGTGCCAGCAGCCGCCCCGGGACAGGGTTGCAAAAACTGTTTTTT. Translating it yields CASSRPGTGLQKLFF.

CDR3 in amino acids: CASSPRTANSYNEQFF. In nucleotides, the CDR3 is TGTGCCAGCAGCCCTAGGACGGCAAACTCCTACAATGAGCAGTTCTTC. This chain links TRBV7-9 with TRBJ2-1; D is uncertain. CDR3 length: 16 amino acids. Germline lookup yields CDR1 SEHNR and CDR2 FQNEAQ (reference sequence). V dropped 5 bases and J dropped 0 bases, with 14 bases sitting between them.

V is TRBV18 and J is TRBJ2-1; TRBD2 is a possible D gene (6 bases). The CDR3 totals 16 residues. V shed 4 bases and J shed 0 bases, with 13 bases lying between them. CDR1 and CDR2 (germline): KGHSH, LQKENI. In DNA, the CDR3 is TGTGCCAGCTCACAAACCGGGACTCCCTCCTACAATGAGCAGTTCTTC. Its protein is CASSQTGTPSYNEQFF. The full variable domain, completed using reference TRBV18 and TRBJ2-1, is NAGVMQNPRHLVRRRGQEARLRCSPMKGHSHVYWYRQLPEEGLKFMVYLQKENIIDESGMPKERFSAEFPKEGPSILRIQQVVRGDSAAYFCASSQTGTPSYNEQFFGPGTRLTVL.

The V call is TRBV5-5, the J call TRBJ2-5; D unclear. Trimming pared 1 base from V and 1 base from J, leaving 11 bases between. The germline V gene has CDR1 SGHKS and CDR2 YYEKEE (reference sequence). The CDR3 sequence is 15 residues long. The CDR3 DNA sequence: TGTGCCAGCAGCTTGATCGGGCGGAGCCAAGAGACCCAGTACTTC. Translated, it gives CASSLIGRSQETQYF.

The chain carries TRBV7-2 and TRBJ1-5; tentative D call: TRBD1 (5 bases). The CDR3 sequence is 14 residues long. Germline loops: CDR1 SGHTA, CDR2 FQGNSA. Trimming removed 5 bases from V and 0 bases from J, with 8 bases in between. CDR3 sequence: CASSQGPSNQPQHF. The CDR3 DNA follows: TGTGCCAGCAGCCAGGGACCTAGCAATCAGCCCCAGCATTTT.

J is TRBJ2-2 and V is TRBV6-2 or TRBV6-3, with TRBD2 matching 13 bases. The CDR3 has 21 amino acids. CDR1 and CDR2 (germline): MNHEY, SVGEGT. V trimming: 0 bases; J trimming: 1 base; junction bases outside the gene matches: 11. In DNA form, the CDR3 reads TGTGCCAGCAGTTACTCGAATTATCGGGGACTAGCGGGGCGGAACACCGGGGAGCTGTTTTTT. This codes for CASSYSNYRGLAGRNTGELFF.